The T cell receptor beta chain under discussion was sequenced for a study of response to subunit inactivated influenza vaccine. Overall study results and limits: There was a suggestion from the authors that each seasonal influenza vaccination recruits few new T cells.

At least ten counts were recorded for this clonotype. As yet, its antigen is unknown. Germline trimming cut 6 bases from V and 3 bases from J; bases unmatched to any gene: 6. The CDR3 covers 15 residues. CDR1 MNHEY and CDR2 SVGAGI come from the germline V gene. MiXCR, applied by TCRdb to the RT-PCR reads, yields one record per CDR3 protein. The data hold hundreds of thousands of distinct CDR3 sequences, with less than 15% observed a single time. Sequencing was performed on PBMCs from blood, taken roughly 2 weeks before vaccination. The rearrangement joins TRBV6-5 to TRBJ2-2, with 8 positions matching TRBD1. The receptor was isolated from a man aged 45-65 years who received an inactivated influenza vaccine. Here the CDR3 DNA reads TGTGCCAGCAGCTACGGACAGGGTGACACCGGGGAGCTGTTTTTT. It is translated as CASSYGQGDTGELFF.